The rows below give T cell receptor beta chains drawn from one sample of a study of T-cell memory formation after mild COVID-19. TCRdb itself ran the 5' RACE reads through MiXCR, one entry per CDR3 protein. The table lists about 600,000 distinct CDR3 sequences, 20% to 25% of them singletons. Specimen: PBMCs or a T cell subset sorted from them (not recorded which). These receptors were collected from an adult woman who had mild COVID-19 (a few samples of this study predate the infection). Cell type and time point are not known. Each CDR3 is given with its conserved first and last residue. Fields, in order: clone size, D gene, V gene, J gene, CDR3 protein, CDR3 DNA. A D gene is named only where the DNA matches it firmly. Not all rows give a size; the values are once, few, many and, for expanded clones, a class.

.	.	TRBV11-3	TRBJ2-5	CASSLDEGETQYF	TGTGCCAGCAGCTTAGATGAGGGGGAGACCCAGTACTTC
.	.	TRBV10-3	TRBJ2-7	CAISEEGTYEQYF	TGTGCCATCAGTGAGGAGGGGACCTACGAGCAGTACTTC
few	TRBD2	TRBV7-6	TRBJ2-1	CASSLASLAGVNEQFF	TGTGCCAGCAGCTTAGCAAGCCTAGCGGGAGTTAATGAGCAGTTCTTC
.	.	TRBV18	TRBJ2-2	CASSPPGFSTYTGELFF	TGTGCCAGCTCACCACCGGGCTTCTCGACCTACACCGGGGAGCTGTTTTTT
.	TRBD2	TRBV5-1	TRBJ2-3	CASSSGLAELTDTQYF	TGCGCCAGCAGCTCGGGACTAGCGGAGCTCACAGATACGCAGTATTTT
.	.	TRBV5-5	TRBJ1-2	CASSLGQVSNYGYTF	TGTGCCAGCAGCCTAGGACAAGTATCAAACTATGGCTACACCTTC
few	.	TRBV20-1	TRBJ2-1	CSARVSAGRSYNEQFF	TGCAGTGCTAGAGTCTCGGCAGGCCGCTCCTACAATGAGCAGTTCTTC
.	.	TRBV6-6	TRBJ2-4	CASTSPSGKNIQYF	TGTGCCAGCACCAGTCCCAGCGGGAAAAACATTCAGTACTTC
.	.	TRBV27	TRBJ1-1	CASSPRTALEKAFF	TGTGCCAGCAGCCCACGGACCGCCTTAGAAAAGGCTTTCTTT
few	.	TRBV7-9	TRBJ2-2	CASNPGDTGELFF	TGTGCCAGCAATCCAGGAGACACCGGGGAGCTGTTTTTT
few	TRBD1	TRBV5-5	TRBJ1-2	CASSPTDYDRVYGYTF	TGTGCCAGCAGCCCGACGGATTATGACAGGGTCTATGGCTACACCTTC
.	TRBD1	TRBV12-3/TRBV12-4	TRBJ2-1	CASSLSGGADEQFF	TGTGCCAGCAGTTTATCAGGGGGCGCGGATGAGCAGTTCTTC
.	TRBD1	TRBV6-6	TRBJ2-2	CASSYYPRGRNTGELFF	TGTGCCAGCAGTTACTACCCCAGGGGGAGGAACACCGGGGAGCTGTTTTTT
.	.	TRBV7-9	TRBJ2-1	CASSPITDRLGVGNEQFF	TGTGCCAGCAGCCCAATCACCGATCGACTAGGCGTGGGCAATGAGCAGTTCTTC
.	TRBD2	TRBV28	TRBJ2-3	CASSLLPSGVATDTQYF	TGTGCCAGCAGTTTACTCCCTAGCGGGGTTGCCACAGATACGCAGTATTTT
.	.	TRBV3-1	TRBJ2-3	CASSRSTGRTQYF	TGTGCCAGCAGCCGATCCACAGGGCGTACGCAGTATTTT
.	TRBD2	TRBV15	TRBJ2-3	CATSRAQAGGPVTDTQYF	TGTGCCACCAGCAGAGCACAGGCGGGGGGGCCGGTAACAGATACGCAGTATTTT
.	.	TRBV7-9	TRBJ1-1	CASTRGSSQGTEAFF	TGTGCCAGCACCCGGGGGAGCAGCCAAGGCACTGAAGCTTTCTTT
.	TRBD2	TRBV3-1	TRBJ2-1	CASSLLAGGSLYNEQFF	TGTGCCAGCAGCCTGCTAGCGGGGGGTTCTCTGTACAATGAGCAGTTCTTC
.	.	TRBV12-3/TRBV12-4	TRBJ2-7	CASIQGGSYEQYF	TGTGCCAGCATACAAGGGGGCTCCTACGAGCAGTACTTC
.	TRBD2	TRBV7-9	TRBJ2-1	CASSPSTSFGEQFF	TGTGCCAGCAGCCCCTCGACTAGCTTCGGTGAGCAGTTCTTC
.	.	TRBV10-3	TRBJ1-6	CAISGGGGESTNSPLHF	TGTGCCATCAGTGGAGGGGGGGGGGAAAGTACGAATTCACCCCTCCACTTT
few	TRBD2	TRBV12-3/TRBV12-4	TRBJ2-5	CASSWAAGGQETQYF	TGTGCCAGCAGTTGGGCTGCGGGGGGCCAAGAGACCCAGTACTTC
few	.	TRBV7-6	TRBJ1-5	CASSLDPGGNQPQHF	TGTGCCAGCAGCTTAGATCCAGGGGGCAATCAGCCCCAGCATTTT
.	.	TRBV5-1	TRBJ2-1	CASSDRGSNEQFF	TGCGCCAGCAGTGATAGGGGCAGCAATGAGCAGTTCTTC